This T cell receptor beta chain is drawn from a study of blood T cell repertoires in COVID-19. This table comes from immunoSEQ multiplex PCR, and its TCRdb copy is limited to in-frame clones, with some not included. Of more than 300,000 clones in the sample, 65% to 85% are singletons; the top ten hold around 1.2%. With 1 base removed from V and 0 bases from J, the gap between germline ends came to 13 bases. Looked up from germline, CDR1 is KGHSH and CDR2 is LQKENI. The CDR3 totals 16 residues. This chain uses TRBV18 with TRBJ2-7; weak D call: TRBD2 (5 bases). The sequenced material came from peripheral blood. This TCR came from a woman aged 45 to 65 with acute or convalescent COVID-19. The CDR3 bases are TGTGCCAGCTCACCACTGGGGAGCGGCAGCTCCTACGAGCAGTACTTC. Translating gives CASSPLGSGSSYEQYF.